These T cell receptor beta chains were read from a single sample in a study of cytomegalovirus exposure and HLA in healthy donors. Libraries were prepared by immunoSEQ multiplex PCR; TCRdb keeps only in-frame clonotypes and omits some of them. The sample lists over 200,000 clones; 83% were seen once. Sequences were obtained from PBMCs. Receptor source: a woman in her late teens or twenties in good health and CMV-seronegative. CDR3s include the opening cysteine and the closing phenylalanine or tryptophan. A D gene is named only where the DNA matches it firmly. For some rows the clone size is stated as once, few or many, or as a class when expanded; others skip it.

abundance	v_gene	d_gene	j_gene	CDR3nt	CDR3aa
-	TRBV5-1	TRBD1	TRBJ1-2	TGCGCCAGCAGCTTGGAGGACAGGGGGCAATCAGTCTACACCTTC	CASSLEDRGQSVYTF
-	TRBV28	TRBD1	TRBJ2-1	TGTGCCAGCAGTTCGGGACAGGGGGCCTACAATGAGCAGTTCTTC	CASSSGQGAYNEQFF
-	TRBV6-5	-	TRBJ1-2	TGTGCCAGCAGTTACTCGGGTGTGGGGATGAACTATGGCTACACCTTC	CASSYSGVGMNYGYTF
-	TRBV30	-	TRBJ2-7	TGTGCCTGGAGTTCTGGACAGCTGATGTACTTC	CAWSSGQLMYF
-	TRBV11-2	-	TRBJ1-4	TGTGCCAGCAGCTTAAGAACCCACCCTGAGTCGGCTAATGAAAAACTGTTTTTT	CASSLRTHPESANEKLFF
-	TRBV28	-	TRBJ2-6	TGTGCCAGCAGTTTTTCCTGGCCCACCCCGGGGGAACCACTCATTTACTCTGGGGCCAACGTCCTGACTTTC	CASSFSWPTPGEPLIYSGANVLTF
once	TRBV30	TRBD2	TRBJ2-3	TGTGCCTGGACTAGCGGGAGGTTAACGGCTACGCAGTATTTT	CAWTSGRLTATQYF
-	TRBV11-3	-	TRBJ2-7	TGTGCCAGCAGCCAAGAGCGGCTCAGCGAGCAGTACTTC	CASSQERLSEQYF
once	TRBV5-1	TRBD2	TRBJ2-2	TGCGCCAGCAGCTCAAGACTAGCGGGAGGGCCAGTGACCGGGGAGCTGTTTTTT	CASSSRLAGGPVTGELFF
-	TRBV6-6	-	TRBJ1-1	TGTGCCAGCAGTTACTCGAAACGGTCCATGAACACTGAAGCTTTCTTT	CASSYSKRSMNTEAFF
-	TRBV28	TRBD1	TRBJ1-2	TGTGCCAGCAGTTTCCCAGGGGGCAATGGCTACACCTTC	CASSFPGGNGYTF
-	TRBV11-2	TRBD2	TRBJ2-7	TGTGCCAGCAGCTTAGGGGGCGGGAGGGCCCGGGAGCAGTACTTC	CASSLGGGRAREQYF
-	TRBV25-1	-	TRBJ1-1	TGTGCCAGCAGTGTATCTGGACAGCTTGAAGCTTTCTTT	CASSVSGQLEAFF
-	TRBV20-1	-	TRBJ1-4	TGCAGTGCCTTAAGGAATGAAAAACTGTTTTTT	CSALRNEKLFF
-	TRBV6-1	TRBD2	TRBJ2-7	TGTGCCAGCAGTGACGGGGCCGCTAGCGGAGAGCAGTACTTC	CASSDGAASGEQYF
-	TRBV2	-	TRBJ2-2	TGTGCCAGCAAATTGGAGGGAAGCACCGGGGAGCTGTTTTTT	CASKLEGSTGELFF
-	TRBV7-3	TRBD1	TRBJ2-7	TGTGCCAGCAGCGTATACCCGGGACAGGGCTACGAGCAGTACTTC	CASSVYPGQGYEQYF
-	TRBV5-1	-	TRBJ1-6	TGCGCCAGCAGCTTGGCCCAGGGGAAAGGTTCACCCCTCCACTTT	CASSLAQGKGSPLHF
once	TRBV19	TRBD1	TRBJ1-2	TGTGCCGGACTCGAGACAGGGGGTGAGAACTATGGCTACACCTTC	CAGLETGGENYGYTF
-	TRBV9	TRBD2	TRBJ2-7	TGTGCCAGCAGCGCCGGGGGGGCCTCCTACGAGCAGTACTTC	CASSAGGASYEQYF
-	TRBV5-1	-	TRBJ1-1	TGCGCCAGCAGCTTGGCCGGGGGGCCGATGAACACTGAAGCTTTCTTT	CASSLAGGPMNTEAFF
-	TRBV5-1	-	TRBJ2-1	TGCGCCAGCAGCTTGAACGAAGTCCCCTCCTACAATGAGCAGTTCTTC	CASSLNEVPSYNEQFF
-	TRBV5-4	-	TRBJ1-2	TGTGCCAGCAGCGGTTTTGAGAGGGAGGGCTACACCTTC	CASSGFEREGYTF